Below, 29 T cell receptor beta chains from the same sample are listed, as sequenced in a study of cytomegalovirus exposure and HLA in healthy donors. 13 Jbeta primers and 60 Vbeta primers were used for the PCR. The method was immunoSEQ multiplex PCR; TCRdb's version includes in-frame clones alone and lacks a portion of them. The data contain more than 90,000 clones, over 65% of them singletons. Sequenced material: PBMCs. The receptors were sampled from a man in his forties or fifties in good health and CMV-seronegative.

This clone was seen only once. This chain links TRBV25-1 with TRBJ2-1; a weak D match, TRBD2 (6 bases). Deletions cut 1 base from V and 12 bases from J, with 22 bases between. Germline V gene sequence: CDR1 MGHDK, CDR2 SYGVNS. The CDR3 covers 16 residues. The CDR3 DNA follows: TGTGCCAGCAGTGAATTGTTCGGGGGACGGGCGGCAGGGCAGTTCTTC. This sequence encodes CASSELFGGRAAGQFF.

The genes are TRBV29-1 and TRBJ2-4, with D possibly being TRBD2 (6 bases). Germline V gene data show CDR1 as SQVTM and CDR2 as ANQGSEA. The CDR3 length is 15 residues. V gave up 6 bases and J gave up 12 bases, with 27 bases separating them. The CDR3 loop reads CSVPKTGTQQSTQYF. As DNA, the CDR3 is TGCAGCGTGCCCAAAACTGGGACTCAACAGAGTACTCAGTACTTC.

The CDR3 nucleotides read TGTGCCAGCAGTTACCGGACAGGGGAGACTGAAGCTTTCTTT. Protein product: CASSYRTGETEAFF. The rearrangement joins TRBV6-5 to TRBJ1-1, with TRBD1 matching 9 bases. Germline values: CDR1 MNHEY, CDR2 SVGAGI. CDR3 size: 14 residues. V lost 2 bases and J lost 5; bases outside the gene matches: 3.

This clone was detected only a few times. The J gene is TRBJ2-1, the V gene TRBV28; 7 bases are shared with TRBD1. This CDR3 has 14 amino acids. CDR1 MDHEN and CDR2 SYDVKM come from the germline V gene. V lost 5 bases to trimming and J lost 7 bases; unmatched junction nucleotides: 8. CDR3 in amino acids: CASSTSDRFNEQFF. CDR3 sequence (DNA): TGTGCCAGCAGTACCTCGGACAGGTTTAATGAGCAGTTCTTC.

The chain links TRBV5-4 to TRBJ2-5; TRBD2 aligns across 13 bases. Germline values: CDR1 SGHNT, CDR2 YYREEE (reference sequence). This CDR3 is 15 amino acids long. Trimming cost V 5 bases and J 3 bases; bases outside gene matches: 4. CDR3 coding DNA: TGTGCCAGCAGTCGGGGACTAGCGGGAAAAGAGACCCAGTACTTC. This gives the protein CASSRGLAGKETQYF.

The chain joins TRBV29-1 to TRBJ2-2; D may be TRBD1 (6 bases). Germline CDR1 and CDR2: SQVTM and ANQGSEA. The length of the CDR3 is 13 residues. V lost 4 bases and J 2 bases, leaving 8 bases between the germline ends. In nucleotides, the CDR3 is TGCAGCGTTGCAGGGGAAAACACCGGGGAGCTGTTTTTT. Residues: CSVAGENTGELFF.

This sequence joins TRBV10-1 and TRBJ2-3, with 7 nucleotides matching TRBD2. Germline lookup yields CDR1 WNHNN and CDR2 SYGVQD (reference sequence). V shed 2 bases, J shed 4 bases, and the junction held 9 bases outside the gene matches. The CDR3 is 16 amino acids. The CDR3 is CASSEVISGTADTQYF. Written as DNA, the CDR3 is TGCGCCAGCAGTGAGGTGATCAGCGGGACGGCAGATACGCAGTATTTT.

This chain connects TRBV27 to TRBJ2-3; D uncertain. The V and J ends lost 7 bases and 9 bases respectively, with 14 bases between them. CDR3 length: 12 residues. Germline V lookup: CDR1 MNHEY, CDR2 SMNVEV (reference sequence). CDR3 region: CASMPPLQTQYF. DNA of the CDR3: TGTGCCAGCATGCCCCCCCTCCAGACGCAGTATTTT.

V is TRBV2 and J is TRBJ1-4, with a possible D match to TRBD1 (5 bases). The germline V and J ends were trimmed by 4 bases and 7 bases, with 10 bases remaining between them. Germline V gene sequence: CDR1 SNHLY, CDR2 FYNNEI. The CDR3 has 13 amino acids. CDR3 amino acids: CASSGQISEKLFF. As DNA, the CDR3 is TGTGCCAGCAGTGGACAGATCAGTGAAAAACTGTTTTTT.

A note on this clone: This specimen includes other DNA sequences encoding the same CDR3. The chain has TRBV9 and TRBJ2-1; D is ambiguous. This CDR3 has 12 residues. Germline CDR1 and CDR2: SGDLS and YYNGEE. V was pared by 0 bases and J by 7 bases, with 5 bases between. Written as DNA, the CDR3 is TGTGCCAGCAGCGTAGGGCGGAATGAGCAGTTCTTC. As protein: CASSVGRNEQFF.

In its sample, this clone was seen a few times. The chain uses TRBV27 and TRBJ1-1; tentative D call: TRBD1 (5 bases). Trimming pared 7 bases from V and 1 base from J, leaving 10 bases between. The germline V gene encodes CDR1 MNHEY and CDR2 SMNVEV (reference sequence). CDR3 length: 13 residues. The CDR3 nucleotides read TGTGCCAGCACCCGAGGACAGAACACTGAAGCTTTCTTT. It yields the protein CASTRGQNTEAFF.

The V and J genes are TRBV5-1 and TRBJ2-1; unclear D gene. CDR3 length equals 14 residues. V lost 5 bases, J lost 0 bases, and 9 bases lay in between. The V gene's germline CDR1 is SGHRS and CDR2 YFSETQ. The CDR3 DNA sequence: TGCGCCAGCAGTGGGCAGAGCTCCTACAATGAGCAGTTCTTC. Residues: CASSGQSSYNEQFF. The full variable domain, in which reference TRBV5-1 and TRBJ2-1 provide the parts outside the CDR3, is KAGVTQTPRYLIKTRGQQVTLSCSPISGHRSVSWYQQTPGQGLQFLFEYFSETQRNKGNFPGRFSGRQFSNSRSEMNVSTLELGDSALYLCASSGQSSYNEQFFGPGTRLTVL.

The rearrangement joins TRBV7-3 to TRBJ1-1; D remains ambiguous. The V gene's germline CDR1 is SGHTA and CDR2 FQGTGA. V lost 5 bases and J lost 4, with 11 bases in between. The CDR3 sequence is 13 residues long. CDR3 sequence (DNA): TGTGCCAGCAGCCCAGGTGCCGCCACTGAAGCTTTCTTT. As protein: CASSPGAATEAFF.

The gene calls are TRBV6-5 and TRBJ1-1; TRBD1 is a possible D gene (5 bases). Deletions cut 2 bases from V and 7 bases from J, with 5 bases between. This CDR3 has 11 amino acids. Germline V lookup: CDR1 MNHEY, CDR2 SVGAGI. Here the CDR3 DNA reads TGTGCCAGCAGTTACAGGGGTGAAGCTTTCTTT. Its translation: CASSYRGEAFF.

The CDR3 spells CASGLTENTEAFF. The CDR3 region has the DNA TGTGCTAGTGGTCTTACAGAAAACACTGAAGCTTTCTTT. The V and J genes are TRBV12-5 and TRBJ1-1; D not resolved. With 5 bases removed from V and 2 bases from J, the gap between germline ends came to 9 bases. The germline CDR1 and CDR2 sequences are LGHNT and FRNRAP. CDR3 length: 13 residues.

The CDR3 reads CASSLGTREQFF. The DNA of the CDR3 is TGTGCCAGCAGCTTGGGCACCAGGGAGCAGTTCTTC. The chain couples TRBV5-4 to TRBJ2-1; no firm D call. Germline assignment: CDR1 SGHNT and CDR2 YYREEE (reference sequence). V was shortened by 0 bases and J by 10 bases, with 8 bases between the two germline ends. The CDR3 consists of 12 residues.

The chain combines TRBV27 with TRBJ2-5; D is possibly TRBD1 (7 bases). The V and J ends lost 3 bases and 4 bases respectively, with 9 bases between them. Germline V gene lookup returns CDR1 MNHEY and CDR2 SMNVEV (reference sequence). The CDR3 runs to 13 residues. This chain's CDR3 is CASSFQGGETQYF. The CDR3 bases are TGTGCCAGCAGTTTTCAGGGGGGAGAGACCCAGTACTTC.

The rearrangement links TRBV27 to TRBJ2-3; 7 bases match TRBD2. Germline V gene lookup returns CDR1 MNHEY and CDR2 SMNVEV (reference sequence). There are 21 residues in the CDR3. The ends lost 5 bases at V and 4 bases at J; junction bases unmatched: 27. The CDR3 loop is CASSPRNPLVAGVLVSDTQYF. The CDR3 nucleotides are TGTGCCAGCAGTCCCCGGAACCCCCTGGTGGCGGGAGTTTTGGTTTCAGATACGCAGTATTTT.

This clone was found once. The rearrangement links TRBV14 to TRBJ1-2; D might be TRBD1 (6 bases). CDR3 size: 14 residues. Per germline, CDR1 SGHDN and CDR2 FVKESK. Trimming shortened V by 4 bases and J by 2 bases, and 11 bases separated the two germline ends. CDR3 nucleotide sequence: TGTGCCAGCAGCCCTACAGGGTTAAACTATGGCTACACCTTC. It translates to CASSPTGLNYGYTF.

The chain couples TRBV4-3 to TRBJ2-3, with 9 bases aligning to TRBD2. CDR1 LGHNA and CDR2 YSLEER come from the germline V gene. This CDR3 has 19 amino acids. The V and J ends lost 1 base and 0 bases, in that order; junction bases with no gene match: 11. CDR3 coding DNA: TGCGCCAGCAGCCAAGTCATTGCACTAGCGGGTGCTAGCACAGATACGCAGTATTTT. This encodes CASSQVIALAGASTDTQYF.

The chain has TRBV28 and TRBJ1-1, with 12 bases identical to TRBD1. J gave up 6 bases and V 9 bases, and 14 bases lay outside the gene matches. The CDR3 is made up of 16 amino acids. Germline values: CDR1 MDHEN, CDR2 SYDVKM. This CDR3 is CASRGGQGAGIPEAFF. DNA of the CDR3: TGTGCCAGTAGAGGGGGACAGGGGGCGGGTATCCCTGAAGCTTTCTTT.

This clone was observed a handful of times. This chain joins TRBV19 and TRBJ1-4, with TRBD1 matching 9 bases. CDR1 and CDR2 (germline): LNHDA, SQIVND (reference sequence). The V gene end was trimmed by 9 bases and the J gene end by 7 bases; junction bases not matched to a gene: 12. CDR3 length equals 15 residues. Written as DNA, the CDR3 is TGTGCCAGCGACGAAACGGGGACAGGGAGTGAAAAACTGTTTTTT. Amino acid sequence: CASDETGTGSEKLFF.

The CDR3 region has the DNA TGTGCCAGTAGTAAACTAGCGGGAGGGCCTAGTTACAATGAGCAGTTCTTC. Translated: CASSKLAGGPSYNEQFF. The chain is built from TRBV19 and TRBJ2-1, with 13 bases matching TRBD2. The germline V gene encodes CDR1 LNHDA and CDR2 SQIVND (reference sequence). J lost 4 bases, V lost 4 bases, and 7 bases had no gene match. The CDR3 has 17 residues.

This CDR3 reads CASSLAGSRLFF. As DNA, the CDR3 is TGTGCCAGCAGCTTGGCGGGGAGTCGACTGTTTTTT. The chain combines TRBV5-5 with TRBJ1-4; D not certain. V dropped 0 bases and J dropped 13 bases, with 10 bases sitting between them. Germline V CDR1 and CDR2: SGHKS, YYEKEE (reference sequence). The CDR3 runs 12 residues. The variable domain in full, with the rest retrieved from reference TRBV5-5 and TRBJ1-4, is DAGVTQSPTHLIKTRGQQVTLRCSPISGHKSVSWYQQVLGQGPQFIFQYYEKEERGRGNFPDRFSARQFPNYSSELNVNALLLGDSALYLCASSLAGSRLFFGSGTQLSVL.

This chain connects TRBV7-3 to TRBJ1-1; 7 bases are shared with TRBD1. There are 18 residues in the CDR3. The germline gives CDR1 SGHTA, CDR2 FQGTGA. Trimming cost V 5 bases and J 0 bases; bases outside gene matches: 15. In DNA form, the CDR3 reads TGTGCCAGCAGCCCCTCTAGGTGGGCAGGGGGGATGAACACTGAAGCTTTCTTT. This codes for CASSPSRWAGGMNTEAFF.

This clone was observed a handful of times. The chain carries TRBV5-8 and TRBJ1-1, with TRBD1 as a possible D gene (6 bases). The germline CDR1 and CDR2 sequences are SGHTS and YDEGEE. V lost 4 bases, J lost 1 base, and 17 bases lay in between. The CDR3 totals 16 residues. The CDR3 nucleotides are TGTGCCAGCAGCGATCTACGGACAGACAGGAACACTGAAGCTTTCTTT. This translates into CASSDLRTDRNTEAFF.

In this sample, this clone turned up a few times. The chain employs TRBV4-2 and TRBJ2-1; TRBD1 might be the D (6 bases). The germline V gene has CDR1 LGHNA and CDR2 YNFKEQ. V lost 4 bases and J 6 bases, leaving 13 bases between the germline ends. The CDR3 has 14 amino acids. This chain's CDR3 is CASSPGGQLNEQFF. CDR3 DNA: TGTGCCAGCAGCCCCGGTGGACAGCTCAATGAGCAGTTCTTC.

The V and J genes are TRBV7-2 and TRBJ1-5; D ambiguous. The CDR3 is 13 amino acids. Trimming shortened V by 3 bases and J by 4 bases, and 7 bases separated the two germline ends. CDR1 is SGHTA, CDR2 FQGNSA, per germline. The CDR3 reads CASSFTENQPQHF. The CDR3 region has the DNA TGTGCCAGCAGCTTTACAGAGAATCAGCCCCAGCATTTT. The complete variable domain, with remaining parts taken from reference TRBV7-2 and TRBJ1-5, reads GAGVSQSPSNKVTEKGKDVELRCDPISGHTALYWYRQSLGQGLEFLIYFQGNSAPDKSGLPSDRFSAERTGGSVSTLTIQRTQQEDSAVYLCASSFTENQPQHFGDGTRLSIL.

This chain uses TRBV27 with TRBJ1-1; 7 nucleotides align to TRBD1. V dropped 8 bases and J dropped 4; count of bases not matched to a gene: 13. This CDR3 comprises 15 residues. Per germline, CDR1 MNHEY and CDR2 SMNVEV (reference sequence). CDR3 DNA: TGTGCCAGCTCCCCCGGGACAGCGAGGGGCACTGAAGCTTTCTTT. Translation gives CASSPGTARGTEAFF.